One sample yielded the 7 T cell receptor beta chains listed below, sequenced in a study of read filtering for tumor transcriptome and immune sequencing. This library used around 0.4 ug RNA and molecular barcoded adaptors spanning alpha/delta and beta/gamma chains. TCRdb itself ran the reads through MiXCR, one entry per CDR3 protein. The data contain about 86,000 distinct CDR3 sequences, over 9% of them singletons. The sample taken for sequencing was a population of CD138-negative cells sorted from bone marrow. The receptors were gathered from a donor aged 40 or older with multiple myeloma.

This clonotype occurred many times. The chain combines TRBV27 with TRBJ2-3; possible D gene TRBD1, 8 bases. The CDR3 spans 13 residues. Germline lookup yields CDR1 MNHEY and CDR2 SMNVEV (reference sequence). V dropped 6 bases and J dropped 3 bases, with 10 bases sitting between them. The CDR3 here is CASRQGGTDTQYF. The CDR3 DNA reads TGTGCCAGCAGACAGGGGGGGACAGATACGCAGTATTTT.

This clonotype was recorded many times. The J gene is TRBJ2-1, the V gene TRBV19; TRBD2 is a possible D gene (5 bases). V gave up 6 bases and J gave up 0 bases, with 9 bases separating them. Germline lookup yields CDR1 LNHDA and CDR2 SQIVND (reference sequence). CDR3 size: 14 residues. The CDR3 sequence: CASSPGYSYNEQFF. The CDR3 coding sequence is TGTGCCAGTAGCCCGGGGTACTCCTACAATGAGCAGTTCTTC.

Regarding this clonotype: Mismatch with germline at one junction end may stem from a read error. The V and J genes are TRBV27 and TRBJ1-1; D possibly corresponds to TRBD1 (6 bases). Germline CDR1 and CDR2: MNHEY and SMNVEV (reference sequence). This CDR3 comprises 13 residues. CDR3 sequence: CASSWDTNTEAFF. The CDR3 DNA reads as TGTGCCAGCAGTTGGGACACGAACACAGAAGCTTTCTTT.

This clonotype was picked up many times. CDR3 residues: CASSLGHTGELFF. As DNA, the CDR3 is TGTGCCAGCAGCTTAGGGCACACCGGGGAGCTGTTTTTT. The rearrangement links TRBV7-3 to TRBJ2-2; no clear D gene. Looked up from germline, CDR1 is SGHTA and CDR2 is FQGTGA. V lost 2 bases and J 3 bases, leaving 4 bases between the germline ends. The CDR3 extends over 13 amino acids.

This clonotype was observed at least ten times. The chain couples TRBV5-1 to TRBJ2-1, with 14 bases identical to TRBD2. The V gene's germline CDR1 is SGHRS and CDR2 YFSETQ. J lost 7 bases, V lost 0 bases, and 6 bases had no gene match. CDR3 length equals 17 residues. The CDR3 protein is CASSLVRGTSGRNEQFF. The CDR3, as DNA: TGCGCCAGCAGCTTGGTGCGGGGGACTAGCGGGAGAAATGAGCAGTTCTTC.

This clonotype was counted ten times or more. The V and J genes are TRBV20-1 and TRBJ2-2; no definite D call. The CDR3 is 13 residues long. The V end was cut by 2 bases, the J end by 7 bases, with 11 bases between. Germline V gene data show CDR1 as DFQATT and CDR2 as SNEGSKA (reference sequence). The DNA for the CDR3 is TGCAGTGCTAGACTAGTTTCTGTCGGGGAGCTGTTTTTT. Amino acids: CSARLVSVGELFF.

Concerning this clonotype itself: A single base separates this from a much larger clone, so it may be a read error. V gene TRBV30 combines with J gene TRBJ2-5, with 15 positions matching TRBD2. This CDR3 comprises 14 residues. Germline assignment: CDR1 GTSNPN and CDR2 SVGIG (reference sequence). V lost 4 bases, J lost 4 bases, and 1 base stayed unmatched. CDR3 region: CAWTGLAGGETQYF. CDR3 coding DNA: TGTGCCTGGACGGGACTAGCGGGAGGAGAGACCCAGTACTTC.